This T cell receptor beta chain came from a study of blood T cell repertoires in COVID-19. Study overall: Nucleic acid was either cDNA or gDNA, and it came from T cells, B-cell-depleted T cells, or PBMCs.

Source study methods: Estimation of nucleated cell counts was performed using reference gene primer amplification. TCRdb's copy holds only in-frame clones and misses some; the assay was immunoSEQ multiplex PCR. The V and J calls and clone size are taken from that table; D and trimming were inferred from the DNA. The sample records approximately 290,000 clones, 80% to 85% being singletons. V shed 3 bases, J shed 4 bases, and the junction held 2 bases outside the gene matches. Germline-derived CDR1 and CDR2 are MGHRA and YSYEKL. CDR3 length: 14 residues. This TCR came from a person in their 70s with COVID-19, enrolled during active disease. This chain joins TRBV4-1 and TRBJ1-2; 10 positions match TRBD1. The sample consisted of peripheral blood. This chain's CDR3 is CASSQDRGFYGYTF. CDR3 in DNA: TGCGCCAGCAGCCAGGACAGGGGGTTCTATGGCTACACCTTC.